These 21 T cell receptor beta chains originate from one sample sequenced in a study of a mutant IDH1 vaccine in newly diagnosed glioma. Assay used: immunoSEQ multiplex PCR; TCRdb lists only in-frame clones, some missing. This table holds some 58,000 clones, 80% to 90% found once. These receptors lack a known antigen. As to time point: week 35, safety follow-up. Alongside topical imiquimod, each dose of vaccine comprised 300 ug of mutant IDH1 20-mer peptide. Sequenced material: PBMCs, taken from a glioma patient whose treatment included an IDH1 peptide vaccine. Every receptor here comes from a man aged 35 to 55 with glioma.

This clone was detected a few times. The chain employs TRBV2 and TRBJ2-2; D call uncertain. Trimming stripped 2 bases from V and 0 bases from J, with 10 bases between. This CDR3 contains 16 residues. Germline V gene lookup returns CDR1 SNHLY and CDR2 FYNNEI. CDR3 protein: CASSEYLWTNTGELFF. CDR3 sequence (DNA): TGTGCCAGCAGTGAATATCTCTGGACGAACACCGGGGAGCTGTTTTTT. Full variable domain (outside the CDR3, taken from reference TRBV2 and TRBJ2-2): EPEVTQTPSHQVTQMGQEVILRCVPISNHLYFYWYRQILGQKVEFLVSFYNNEISEKSEIFDDQFSVERPDGSNFTLKIRSTKLEDSAMYFCASSEYLWTNTGELFFGEGSRLTVL.

V usage is TRBV19 and J usage is TRBJ1-5; no firm D call. Per germline, CDR1 LNHDA and CDR2 SQIVND (reference sequence). The CDR3 is 14 residues long. Trimming took off 0 bases at V and 0 bases at J, with 3 bases between the two ends. CDR3 nucleotide sequence: TGTGCCAGTAGTATAGAATATAGCAATCAGCCCCAGCATTTT. Residues: CASSIEYSNQPQHF. The full variable domain, completed using reference TRBV19 and TRBJ1-5, is DGGITQSPKYLFRKEGQNVTLSCEQNLNHDAMYWYRQDPGQGLRLIYYSQIVNDFQKGDIAEGYSVSREKKESFPLTVTSAQKNPTAFYLCASSIEYSNQPQHFGDGTRLSIL.

The chain carries TRBV19 and TRBJ2-7, with D possibly being TRBD1 or TRBD2 (5 bases each). Deletions cut 8 bases from V and 3 bases from J, with 17 bases between. This CDR3 comprises 14 residues. The germline V gene encodes CDR1 LNHDA and CDR2 SQIVND (reference sequence). In DNA, the CDR3 is TGTGCCAGTCCTATCCGGGACGGGTTCTACGAGCAGTACTTC. As protein: CASPIRDGFYEQYF.

The chain couples TRBV5-5 to TRBJ1-5; D may be TRBD1 (5 bases). Germline CDR1 reads SGHKS; CDR2 reads YYEKEE (reference sequence). The CDR3 contains 16 residues. The V and J ends lost 5 bases and 3 bases respectively, with 18 bases between them. The CDR3 DNA is TGTGCCAGCAGTCCTGTGAGGGGTCAACTCAATCAGCCCCAGCATTTT. This encodes CASSPVRGQLNQPQHF.

The chain couples TRBV4-2 to TRBJ2-5; 7 nucleotides align to TRBD1. The J call may be in error: the DNA end matches TRBJ2-7 better. This CDR3 has 15 amino acids. Per the germline V gene, CDR1 is LGHNA and CDR2 is YNFKEQ. The CDR3 nucleotides are TGTGCCAGCACCCCCCTTCCGGGACAGATCGACGAGCAGTACTTC. It encodes CASTPLPGQIDEQYF.

This clone was counted a few times. This chain joins TRBV27 and TRBJ1-1; no clear D gene. The CDR3 is 13 amino acids. Germline CDR1 MNHEY, CDR2 SMNVEV (reference sequence). Deletions cut 2 bases from V and 5 bases from J, with 9 bases between. CDR3 in DNA: TGTGCCAGCAGTTTAATGGGGTTGACTGAAGCTTTCTTT. This sequence encodes CASSLMGLTEAFF.

V usage is TRBV11-2 and J usage is TRBJ2-5; D might be TRBD2 (5 bases). Germline CDR1 reads SGHAT; CDR2 reads FQNNGV. CDR3 length: 15 residues. Trimming took off 5 bases at V and 5 bases at J, with 18 bases between the two ends. In DNA, the CDR3 is TGTGCCAGCAGCCTCCTTCCCCGGTCGGGGGAGACCCAGTACTTC. Translation gives CASSLLPRSGETQYF.

The chain couples TRBV11-3 to TRBJ1-1; D is ambiguous. V lost 2 bases, J lost 4 bases, and 14 bases lay in between. The CDR3 sequence is 15 residues long. Per germline, CDR1 SGHNT and CDR2 YENEEA. DNA for the CDR3: TGTGCCAGCAGCTTATTGCGGCCTGGGTGCACTGAAGCTTTCTTT. Its protein product is CASSLLRPGCTEAFF.

The V gene is TRBV7-3, the J gene TRBJ2-2, with 9 bases lining up with TRBD1. The CDR3 contains 15 residues. The germline gives CDR1 SGHTA, CDR2 FQGTGA. V dropped 4 bases and J dropped 5; count of bases not matched to a gene: 5. CDR3 DNA: TGTGCCAGCAGCTCACCGGGACAGGGTACCGGGGAGCTGTTTTTT. Its translation is CASSSPGQGTGELFF.

The chain employs TRBV2 and TRBJ2-3; D remains ambiguous. The CDR3 sequence is 14 residues long. V lost 3 bases to trimming and J lost 1 base, with 8 bases between them. From germline, CDR1 is SNHLY and CDR2 FYNNEI. The CDR3 DNA reads as TGTGCCAGCAGTGACTTGTTGGGCACAGATACGCAGTATTTT. Its protein is CASSDLLGTDTQYF.

This chain connects TRBV21-1 to TRBJ1-2; TRBD1 is the table's D call and was not checked against the DNA. TRBV21-1 is designated a pseudogene. There are 16 residues in the CDR3. CDR3 sequence: CASSTGRTGSLYGYTF. CDR3 bases: TGTGCCAGCAGCACAGGTCGGACAGGGAGTCTCTATGGCTACACCTTC.

In nucleotides, the CDR3 is TGTGCCAGTAGTATGGGGCAGGGTGCCTACGAGCAGTACTTC. It encodes CASSMGQGAYEQYF. This chain joins TRBV19 and TRBJ2-7; D is possibly TRBD1 (5 bases). The CDR3 spans 14 residues. The V end lost 3 bases, the J end lost 2 bases, and 11 bases lay between the germline ends. CDR1 and CDR2 (germline): LNHDA, SQIVND (reference sequence).

This chain joins TRBV27 and TRBJ1-5; possible D gene TRBD1, 5 bases. Trimming took off 8 bases at V and 6 bases at J, with 23 bases between the two ends. The V gene's germline CDR1 is MNHEY and CDR2 SMNVEV (reference sequence). The CDR3 extends over 16 amino acids. The CDR3: CASRASEGSRGQPQHF. The CDR3 nucleotides read TGTGCCAGCCGGGCCTCAGAGGGCTCAAGGGGTCAGCCCCAGCATTTT.

The chain has TRBV7-3 and TRBJ2-7, with D tentatively TRBD2 (6 bases). Germline CDR1 SGHTA, CDR2 FQGTGA. V was trimmed by 4 bases and J by 5 bases, leaving 18 bases between them. The CDR3 covers 15 residues. CDR3 sequence reads: CASSSRAGPGHEQYF. The CDR3 region has the DNA TGTGCCAGCAGCTCAAGGGCGGGGCCAGGCCACGAGCAGTACTTC.

The chain combines TRBV6-6 with TRBJ2-5; no clear D. Trimming removed 0 bases at V and 1 base at J, with 6 bases between. The CDR3 has 14 amino acids. CDR1 is MNHNY, CDR2 SVGAGI, per germline (reference sequence). The CDR3 here is CASSYSGIQETQYF. The CDR3 nucleotides are TGTGCCAGCAGTTACTCGGGCATCCAAGAGACCCAGTACTTC.

The V call is TRBV9, the J call TRBJ2-3; D unclear. Per germline, CDR1 SGDLS and CDR2 YYNGEE. The CDR3 is made up of 15 amino acids. Trimming left V 0 bases short and J 2 bases short, with 10 bases between. The CDR3 coding sequence is TGTGCCAGCAGCGTAGGCCTACCAGCCACAGATACGCAGTATTTT. Translating it yields CASSVGLPATDTQYF. Full variable domain (remainder filled in from reference TRBV9 and TRBJ2-3): DSGVTQTPKHLITATGQRVTLRCSPRSGDLSVYWYQQSLDQGLQFLIQYYNGEERAKGNILERFSAQQFPDLHSELNLSSLELGDSALYFCASSVGLPATDTQYFGPGTRLTVL.

The chain employs TRBV19 and TRBJ2-3; 9 bases are shared with TRBD2. CDR1 is LNHDA, CDR2 SQIVND, per germline (reference sequence). The CDR3 spans 17 residues. The ends lost 3 bases at V and 2 bases at J; junction bases unmatched: 9. The DNA of the CDR3 is TGTGCCAGTAGTATCCGGCTAGCGGGGTTACTCACAGATACGCAGTATTTT. Translation gives CASSIRLAGLLTDTQYF.

This clone came up a few times. This chain links TRBV6-1 with TRBJ2-1; a weak D match, TRBD2 (5 bases). V was shortened by 6 bases and J by 6 bases, with 12 bases between the two germline ends. The CDR3 sequence is 13 residues long. Per germline, CDR1 MNHNS and CDR2 SASEGT. CDR3 sequence: CASRQLGFNEQFF. Here the CDR3 DNA reads TGTGCCAGCAGGCAACTAGGTTTCAATGAGCAGTTCTTC.

CDR3 nucleotides: TGTGCCAGCAGTTTCAGGGTCGAGAGCCCCACCGGGGAGCTGTTTTTT. This translates into CASSFRVESPTGELFF. The chain carries TRBV6-5 and TRBJ2-2, with D maybe TRBD1 (5 bases). This CDR3 contains 16 residues. Germline CDR1 MNHEY, CDR2 SVGAGI. Between the trimmed V and J ends, which lost 4 bases and 4 bases, there was a span of 16 bases.

This chain connects TRBV14 to TRBJ2-1; 9 positions match TRBD2. This CDR3 spans 16 amino acids. Losses at the gene ends were 3 bases for V and 4 bases for J; bases not matched to a gene: 7. The germline CDR1 and CDR2 sequences are SGHDN and FVKESK. The CDR3 coding sequence is TGTGCCAGCAGCCACCTCGGGACTAGCCTTTACAATGAGCAGTTCTTC. Translating it yields CASSHLGTSLYNEQFF.

V and J are TRBV29-1 and TRBJ2-7; 7 bases fit TRBD1. Germline trimming cut 6 bases from V and 3 bases from J; bases unmatched to any gene: 11. Looked up from germline, CDR1 is SQVTM and CDR2 is ANQGSEA. CDR3 size: 14 residues. CDR3 in DNA: TGCAGCGTCTCCCAAAGGGGGCGCAGCTACGAGCAGTACTTC. Translated: CSVSQRGRSYEQYF.